The T cell receptor beta chain described here comes from a study of T cell responses to AZD1222 COVID-19 vaccine. Study-level points and caveats: Vaccination with two AZD1222 doses was followed by a rise in Spike-specific TCR breadth and depth. CD4 TCRs linked to vaccination spanned spike, dominating at 160-218 and 743-854.

Sequencing was performed with immunoSEQ multiplex PCR; in TCRdb, only in-frame clones are kept and a portion is missing. The data contain approximately 150,000 clones, about nine tenths of them singletons. The CDR3 is 15 amino acids. V was cut by 5 bases and J by 5 bases, with 16 bases left in between. The germline gives CDR1 LNHDA, CDR2 SQIVND (reference sequence). About this clone itself: The antigen is undetermined.

This specimen consisted of peripheral blood, obtained 28 days after the second AZD1222 dose. The receptor was derived from an adult who received the AZD1222 COVID-19 vaccine. The rearrangement uses TRBV19 and TRBJ2-1; D perhaps matches TRBD2 (6 bases). The DNA for the CDR3 is TGTGCCAGTAGTGGAAACGGCGGGGCCAACAATGAGCAGTTCTTC. The encoded protein is CASSGNGGANNEQFF.